A selection of T cell receptor beta chains follows, all from one sample in a study of blood T cell repertoires in COVID-19. Using immunoSEQ multiplex PCR, the repertoire was profiled, and TCRdb retains in-frame clones only, with some absent. The profile shows roughly 250,000 clones, approximately 80% of them singletons. Sequenced input: peripheral blood. Source of these receptors: a woman between 50 and 59 years old with acute or convalescent COVID-19. CDR3s include the opening cysteine and the closing phenylalanine or tryptophan. D genes are given only for firm matches.

D: TRBD2; V: TRBV27; J: TRBJ2-1; CDR3: CASSFSSGRYNEQFF
D: TRBD2; V: TRBV7-2; J: TRBJ2-1; CDR3: CASSSVAGGGYEQFF
D: NA; V: TRBV5-1; J: TRBJ1-2; CDR3: CASSLSGRPANYGYTF
D: TRBD1; V: TRBV4-3; J: TRBJ2-4; CDR3: CASSQERGGIDIQYF
D: NA; V: TRBV2; J: TRBJ1-2; CDR3: CASSELGANYGYTF
D: NA; V: TRBV11-2; J: TRBJ1-4; CDR3: CASSFGQNEKLFF
D: TRBD1; V: TRBV28; J: TRBJ1-2; CDR3: CASTATGKISYGYTF
D: NA; V: TRBV10-2; J: TRBJ1-1; CDR3: CASRAPTSNTEAFF
D: NA; V: TRBV5-4; J: TRBJ1-5; CDR3: CASSLGGGANQPQHF
D: NA; V: TRBV29-1; J: TRBJ1-3; CDR3: CSVVPEPGNTIYF
D: TRBD1; V: TRBV11-2; J: TRBJ1-1; CDR3: CASTLRTGTGSEAFF
D: NA; V: TRBV9; J: TRBJ2-2; CDR3: CASSVETGSTGELFF
D: NA; V: TRBV28; J: TRBJ1-3; CDR3: CASTQRGNTIYF
D: NA; V: TRBV12-3/TRBV12-4; J: TRBJ1-1; CDR3: CASRLQAQQAFF
D: NA; V: TRBV2; J: TRBJ2-1; CDR3: CASSESHSSYNEQFF
D: NA; V: TRBV6-5; J: TRBJ2-7; CDR3: CASSYRQDSYEQYF
D: NA; V: TRBV19; J: TRBJ2-3; CDR3: CASSIGLRDTQYF
D: TRBD1; V: TRBV19; J: TRBJ2-4; CDR3: CASNPMTGVAKNIQYF
D: TRBD2; V: TRBV29-1; J: TRBJ2-3; CDR3: CSAETRLAGGPDTQYF
D: NA; V: TRBV11-2; J: TRBJ2-4; CDR3: CASSSPQGLNIQYF
D: NA; V: TRBV2; J: TRBJ2-2; CDR3: CASTSRNTGELFF
D: NA; V: TRBV6-2/TRBV6-3; J: TRBJ1-1; CDR3: CASSPPPTVNTEAFF
D: TRBD1; V: TRBV6-5; J: TRBJ1-2; CDR3: CASSQGVSSYGGYTF
D: TRBD1; V: TRBV5-4; J: TRBJ2-5; CDR3: CASSQDRQGAQETQYF
D: NA; V: TRBV28; J: TRBJ1-1; CDR3: CASSLRGGKAEAFF
D: NA; V: TRBV28; J: TRBJ1-6; CDR3: CASSFRSPHNSPLHF
D: NA; V: TRBV7-9; J: TRBJ2-3; CDR3: CASSAGTFPSTDTQYF
D: TRBD1; V: TRBV19; J: TRBJ1-2; CDR3: CASSGTGIGGYTF
D: NA; V: TRBV28; J: TRBJ1-1; CDR3: CASSLSDREMNTEAFF
D: TRBD2; V: TRBV5-1; J: TRBJ2-1; CDR3: CASSLSSGGDNEQFF
D: NA; V: TRBV5-1; J: TRBJ2-1; CDR3: CASSLAPLGGYNEQFF
D: TRBD2; V: TRBV7-2; J: TRBJ2-3; CDR3: CASSLVSSGSADTQYF
D: NA; V: TRBV5-1; J: TRBJ1-4; CDR3: CASSLEPGTNEKLFF
D: NA; V: TRBV6-1; J: TRBJ2-2; CDR3: CASSLLGEAGELFF
D: TRBD1; V: TRBV28; J: TRBJ1-2; CDR3: CASSVTGGNGYTF
D: TRBD2; V: TRBV11-3; J: TRBJ2-5; CDR3: CASSLARTSGRGYQETQYF
D: TRBD1; V: TRBV11-2; J: TRBJ1-6; CDR3: CASSFTGANSPLHF
D: TRBD2; V: TRBV5-1; J: TRBJ2-3; CDR3: CASRGGGATDTQYF
D: NA; V: TRBV3-1/TRBV3-2; J: TRBJ1-6; CDR3: CASSSNNGGRIALHF
D: NA; V: TRBV6-5; J: TRBJ1-4; CDR3: CASRVQGREEKLFF
D: TRBD2; V: TRBV7-6; J: TRBJ2-7; CDR3: CASSSAGGEQYF
D: NA; V: TRBV9; J: TRBJ1-6; CDR3: CASSVRSGDYNSPLHF
D: NA; V: TRBV15; J: TRBJ2-1; CDR3: CATQSPVLTHNEQFF
D: TRBD1; V: TRBV30; J: TRBJ2-7; CDR3: CAWNSGTGKYEQYF
D: TRBD1; V: TRBV7-9; J: TRBJ1-2; CDR3: CASSSGTENYGYTF
D: TRBD1; V: TRBV6-5; J: TRBJ1-5; CDR3: CASSRQGAMGQPQHF
D: NA; V: TRBV29-1; J: TRBJ2-1; CDR3: CSVGRDWDGDEQFF
D: TRBD1; V: TRBV5-1; J: TRBJ1-1; CDR3: CASSMDRQTEAFF
D: NA; V: TRBV7-9; J: TRBJ1-1; CDR3: CASSGLPNTEAFF
D: NA; V: TRBV28; J: TRBJ1-6; CDR3: CASSFPYGGSPLHF
D: TRBD2; V: TRBV5-4; J: TRBJ2-1; CDR3: CASSPSLAGVNEQFF
D: NA; V: TRBV18; J: TRBJ2-3; CDR3: CASSPEVRADTQYF
D: TRBD2; V: TRBV4-1; J: TRBJ2-5; CDR3: CASSPLSGGGETQYF
D: NA; V: TRBV4-1; J: TRBJ1-5; CDR3: CASSQGGRGRSNQPQHF